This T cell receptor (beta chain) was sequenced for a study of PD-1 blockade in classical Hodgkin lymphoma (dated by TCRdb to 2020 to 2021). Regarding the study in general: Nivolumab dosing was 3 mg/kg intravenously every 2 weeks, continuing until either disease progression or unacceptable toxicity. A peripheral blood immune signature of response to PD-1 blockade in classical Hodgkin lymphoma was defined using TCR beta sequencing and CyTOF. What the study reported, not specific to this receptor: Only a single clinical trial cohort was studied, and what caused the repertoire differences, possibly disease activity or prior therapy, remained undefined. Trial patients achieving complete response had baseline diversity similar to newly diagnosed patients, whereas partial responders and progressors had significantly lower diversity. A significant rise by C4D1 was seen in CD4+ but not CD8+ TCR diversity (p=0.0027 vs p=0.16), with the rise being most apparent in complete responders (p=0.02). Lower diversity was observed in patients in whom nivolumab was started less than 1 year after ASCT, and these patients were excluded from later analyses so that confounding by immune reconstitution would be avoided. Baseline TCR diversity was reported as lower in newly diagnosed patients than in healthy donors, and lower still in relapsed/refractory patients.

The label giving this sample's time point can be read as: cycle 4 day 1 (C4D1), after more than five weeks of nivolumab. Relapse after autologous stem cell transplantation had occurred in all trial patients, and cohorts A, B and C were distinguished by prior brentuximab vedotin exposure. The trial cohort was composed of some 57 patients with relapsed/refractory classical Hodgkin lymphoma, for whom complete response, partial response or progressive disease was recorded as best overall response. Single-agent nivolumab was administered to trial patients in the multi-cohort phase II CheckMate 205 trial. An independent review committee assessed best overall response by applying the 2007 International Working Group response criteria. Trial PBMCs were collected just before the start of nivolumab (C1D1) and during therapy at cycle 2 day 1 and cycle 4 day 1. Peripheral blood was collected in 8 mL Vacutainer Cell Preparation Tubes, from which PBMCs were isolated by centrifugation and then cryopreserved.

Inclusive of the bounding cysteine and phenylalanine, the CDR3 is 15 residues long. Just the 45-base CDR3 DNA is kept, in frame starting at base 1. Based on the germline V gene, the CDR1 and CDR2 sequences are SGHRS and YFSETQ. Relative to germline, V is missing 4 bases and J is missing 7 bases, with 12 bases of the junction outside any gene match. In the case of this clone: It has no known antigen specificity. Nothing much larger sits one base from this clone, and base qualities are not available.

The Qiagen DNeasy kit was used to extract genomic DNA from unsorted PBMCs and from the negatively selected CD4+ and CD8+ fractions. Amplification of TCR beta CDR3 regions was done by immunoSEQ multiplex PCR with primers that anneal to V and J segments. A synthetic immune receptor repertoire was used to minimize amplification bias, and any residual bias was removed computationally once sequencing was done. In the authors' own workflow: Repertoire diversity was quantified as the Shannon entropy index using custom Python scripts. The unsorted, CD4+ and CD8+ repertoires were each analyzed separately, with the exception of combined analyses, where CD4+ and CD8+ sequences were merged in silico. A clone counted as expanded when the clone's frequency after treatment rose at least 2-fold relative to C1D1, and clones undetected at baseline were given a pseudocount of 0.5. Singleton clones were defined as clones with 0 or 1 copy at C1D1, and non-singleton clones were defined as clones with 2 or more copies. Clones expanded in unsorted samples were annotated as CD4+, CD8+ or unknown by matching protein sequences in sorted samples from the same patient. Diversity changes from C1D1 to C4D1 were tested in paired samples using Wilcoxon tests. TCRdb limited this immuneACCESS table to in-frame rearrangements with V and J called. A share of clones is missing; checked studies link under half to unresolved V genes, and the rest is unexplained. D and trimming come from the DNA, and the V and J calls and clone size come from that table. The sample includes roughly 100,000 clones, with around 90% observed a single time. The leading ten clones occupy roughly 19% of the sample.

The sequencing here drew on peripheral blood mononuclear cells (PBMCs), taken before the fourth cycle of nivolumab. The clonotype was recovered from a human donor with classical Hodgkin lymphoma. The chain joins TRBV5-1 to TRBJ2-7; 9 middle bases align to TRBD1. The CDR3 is CASSPGTGMTREQYF. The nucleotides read TGCGCCAGCAGCCCGGGGACAGGGATGACACGGGAGCAGTACTTC.